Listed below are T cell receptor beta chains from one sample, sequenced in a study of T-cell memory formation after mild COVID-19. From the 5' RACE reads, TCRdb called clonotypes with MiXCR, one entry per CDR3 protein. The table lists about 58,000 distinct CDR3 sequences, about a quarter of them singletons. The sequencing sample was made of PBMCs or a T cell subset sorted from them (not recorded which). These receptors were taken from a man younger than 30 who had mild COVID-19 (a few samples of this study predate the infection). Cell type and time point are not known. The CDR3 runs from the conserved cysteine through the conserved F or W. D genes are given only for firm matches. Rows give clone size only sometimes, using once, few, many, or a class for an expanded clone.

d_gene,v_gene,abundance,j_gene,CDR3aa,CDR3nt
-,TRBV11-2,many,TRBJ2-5,CASSFIPAGAEQETQYF,TGTGCCAGCAGCTTTATTCCTGCCGGGGCCGAGCAAGAGACCCAGTACTTC
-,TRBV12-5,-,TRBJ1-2,CASGLGTATGYTF,TGTGCTAGTGGTTTGGGAACAGCGACCGGCTACACCTTC
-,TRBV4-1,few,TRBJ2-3,CASSQETGFIPDTQYF,TGCGCCAGCAGCCAAGAAACAGGCTTTATCCCAGATACGCAGTATTTT
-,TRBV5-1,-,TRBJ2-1,CASSLGTNSDNEQFF,TGCGCCAGCAGCTTGGGAACTAACAGCGACAATGAGCAGTTCTTC
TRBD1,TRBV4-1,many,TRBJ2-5,CASSHRPDRGRKTQYF,TGCGCCAGCAGCCATCGCCCGGACAGGGGGAGAAAGACCCAGTACTTC
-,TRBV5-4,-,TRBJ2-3,CASSLASVGGRIDTQYF,TGTGCCAGCAGCTTGGCCTCGGTGGGTGGGAGAATAGATACGCAGTATTTT
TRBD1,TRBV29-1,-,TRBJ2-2,CSVDWTGGGELFF,TGCAGCGTTGATTGGACAGGTGGCGGGGAGCTGTTTTTT
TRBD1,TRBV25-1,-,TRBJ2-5,CASSGGQGRQETQYF,TGTGCCAGCAGTGGGGGACAGGGCCGACAAGAGACCCAGTACTTC
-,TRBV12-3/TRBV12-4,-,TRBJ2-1,CASSQTGTLGYNEQFF,TGTGCCAGCAGCCAAACCGGGACTCTGGGATACAATGAGCAGTTCTTC
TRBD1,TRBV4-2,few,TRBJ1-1,CASSHNTGGGTEAFF,TGTGCCAGCAGCCATAATACAGGGGGGGGAACTGAAGCTTTCTTT
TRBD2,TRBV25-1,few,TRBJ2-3,CASRVAGGPRDTQYF,TGTGCCAGCAGAGTAGCGGGGGGGCCCCGGGATACGCAGTATTTT
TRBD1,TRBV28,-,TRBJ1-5,CASSKQGEGNQPQHF,TGTGCCAGCAGTAAACAGGGGGAAGGCAATCAGCCCCAGCATTTT
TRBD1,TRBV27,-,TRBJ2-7,CASTSGTGPREQYF,TGTGCCAGCACCTCCGGGACAGGGCCCCGCGAGCAGTACTTC
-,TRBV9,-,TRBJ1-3,CASSVGISGNTIYF,TGTGCCAGCAGCGTAGGCATCTCTGGAAACACCATATATTTT
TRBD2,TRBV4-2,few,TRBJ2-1,CASSQEVAGGALQQFF,TGTGCCAGCAGCCAAGAGGTAGCGGGGGGGGCCTTACAGCAGTTCTTC
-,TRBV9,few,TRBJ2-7,CASSVAMGEQYF,TGTGCCAGCAGCGTAGCTATGGGGGAGCAGTACTTC
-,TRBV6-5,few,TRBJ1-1,CASRSSGTEAFF,TGTGCCAGCAGGAGCAGTGGTACTGAAGCTTTCTTT
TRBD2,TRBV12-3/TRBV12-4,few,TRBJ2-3,CASSLVPSGGKISTDTQYF,TGTGCCAGCAGTTTAGTCCCGAGCGGGGGAAAGATCAGCACAGATACGCAGTATTTT
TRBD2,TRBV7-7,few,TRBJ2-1,CASSPLTSGGAGEQFF,TGTGCTAGCAGCCCCCTGACTAGCGGGGGGGCAGGTGAGCAGTTCTTC
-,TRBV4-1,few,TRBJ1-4,CASSQPDSNEKLFF,TGCGCCAGCAGCCAACCCGACAGTAATGAAAAACTGTTTTTT
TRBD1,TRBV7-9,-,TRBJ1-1,CASSFRRGRDTEAFF,TGTGCCAGCAGCTTCAGGAGGGGGCGCGACACTGAAGCTTTCTTT
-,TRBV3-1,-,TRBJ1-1,CASRPSGQNTEAFF,TGTGCCAGCAGGCCGTCCGGACAGAACACTGAAGCTTTCTTT
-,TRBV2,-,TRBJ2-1,CASRGFQSSYNEQFF,TGTGCCAGCAGGGGATTCCAGAGCTCCTACAATGAGCAGTTCTTC
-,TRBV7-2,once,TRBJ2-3,CASSLDPSDTQYF,TGTGCCAGCAGCCTGGACCCGTCAGATACGCAGTATTTT
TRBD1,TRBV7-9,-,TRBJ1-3,CASSLKGAAGNTIYF,TGTGCCAGCAGCCTGAAGGGGGCAGCTGGAAACACCATATATTTT
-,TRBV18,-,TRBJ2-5,CASSPLWISEETQYF,TGTGCCAGCTCACCACTGTGGATTTCGGAAGAGACCCAGTACTTC
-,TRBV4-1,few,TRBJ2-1,CASSRTDSEQFF,TGCGCCAGCAGCCGAACCGATAGTGAGCAGTTCTTC
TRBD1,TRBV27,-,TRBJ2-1,CASWTGGLYNEQFF,TGTGCCAGCTGGACAGGGGGCCTGTACAATGAGCAGTTCTTC
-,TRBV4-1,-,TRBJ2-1,CASSPRERGIDEQFF,TGCGCCAGCAGCCCGAGGGAAAGGGGTATCGATGAGCAGTTCTTC
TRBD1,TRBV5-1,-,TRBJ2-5,CASSRDRGKRETQYF,TGCGCCAGCAGCCGGGACAGGGGCAAAAGAGAGACCCAGTACTTC
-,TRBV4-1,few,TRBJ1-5,CASSQSKGWNQPQHF,TGCGCCAGCAGCCAATCGAAGGGGTGGAATCAGCCCCAGCATTTT
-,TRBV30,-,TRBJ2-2,CAWREQGFRAGELFF,TGTGCCTGGAGGGAACAGGGTTTTCGGGCCGGGGAGCTGTTTTTT
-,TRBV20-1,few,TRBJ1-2,CSARAQTSSYGYTF,TGCAGTGCTAGAGCGCAGACATCCAGCTATGGCTACACCTTC
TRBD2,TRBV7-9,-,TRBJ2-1,CASSSSLAGVYNEQFF,TGTGCCAGCAGCTCGTCACTAGCGGGGGTGTACAATGAGCAGTTCTTC
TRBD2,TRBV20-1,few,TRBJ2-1,CSADASGGASEQFF,TGCAGTGCTGACGCTAGCGGGGGGGCGTCTGAGCAGTTCTTC
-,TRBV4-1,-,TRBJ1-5,CASSQSSPLGSQPQHF,TGCGCCAGCAGCCAATCCAGCCCACTGGGAAGTCAGCCCCAGCATTTT
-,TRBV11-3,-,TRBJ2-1,CASSLVGQNNEQFF,TGTGCCAGCAGCTTAGTAGGGCAGAACAATGAGCAGTTCTTC
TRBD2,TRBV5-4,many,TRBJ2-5,CASSTGLDGETQYF,TGTGCCAGCAGCACGGGACTAGACGGGGAGACCCAGTACTTC
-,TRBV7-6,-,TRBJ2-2,CASSLGMGRTNTGELFF,TGTGCCAGCAGCTTAGGTATGGGCAGGACGAACACCGGGGAGCTGTTTTTT
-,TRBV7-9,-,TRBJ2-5,CASSSRVHETQYF,TGTGCCAGCAGCTCCAGGGTCCACGAGACCCAGTACTTC
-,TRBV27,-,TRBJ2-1,CASRPRGGGDHEQFF,TGTGCCAGCAGGCCCCGAGGGGGGGGTGATCATGAGCAGTTCTTC
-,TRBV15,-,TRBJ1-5,CATSRDENSNQPQHF,TGTGCCACCAGCAGAGATGAAAATAGCAATCAGCCCCAGCATTTT
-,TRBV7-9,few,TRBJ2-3,CASSLTGRGGTDTQYF,TGTGCCAGCAGCTTGACAGGTCGAGGGGGCACAGATACGCAGTATTTT
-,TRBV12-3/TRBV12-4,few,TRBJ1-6,CASSPAGTLHF,TGTGCCAGCAGTCCTGCGGGGACCCTCCACTTT
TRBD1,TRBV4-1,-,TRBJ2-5,CASSQEPTGTAQETQYF,TGCGCCAGCAGCCAAGAGCCCACCGGGACAGCTCAGGAGACCCAGTACTTC
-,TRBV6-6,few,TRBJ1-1,CAESHPGSTEAFF,TGTGCCGAATCGCACCCCGGGAGCACTGAAGCTTTCTTT
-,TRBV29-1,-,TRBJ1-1,CSPGGYTEAFF,TGCAGCCCGGGTGGTTACACTGAAGCTTTCTTT
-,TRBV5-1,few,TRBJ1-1,CASSIPGRMNTEAFF,TGCGCCAGCTCCATTCCGGGGCGAATGAACACTGAAGCTTTCTTT
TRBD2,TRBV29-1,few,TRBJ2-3,CSVGGGDRASTDTQYF,TGCAGCGTTGGGGGAGGGGACCGTGCTAGCACAGATACGCAGTATTTT
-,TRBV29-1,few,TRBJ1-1,CSVPPGLKNTEAFF,TGCAGCGTCCCTCCGGGACTCAAGAACACTGAAGCTTTCTTT
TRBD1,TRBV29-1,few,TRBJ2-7,CSVGQGYHEQYF,TGCAGCGTGGGACAGGGTTATCACGAGCAGTACTTC